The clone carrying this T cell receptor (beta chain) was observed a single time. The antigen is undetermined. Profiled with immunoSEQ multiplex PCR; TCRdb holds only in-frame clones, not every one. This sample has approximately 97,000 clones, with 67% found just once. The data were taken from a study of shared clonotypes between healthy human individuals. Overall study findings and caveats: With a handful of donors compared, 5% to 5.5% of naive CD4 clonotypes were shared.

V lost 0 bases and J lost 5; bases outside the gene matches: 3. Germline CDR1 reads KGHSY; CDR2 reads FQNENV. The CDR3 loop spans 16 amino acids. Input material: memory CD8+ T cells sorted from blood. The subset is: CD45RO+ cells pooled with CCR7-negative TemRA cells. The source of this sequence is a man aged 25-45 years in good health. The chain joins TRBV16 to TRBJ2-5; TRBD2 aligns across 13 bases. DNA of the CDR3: TGTGCCAGCAGCCAATCTAGACTAGCGGGAGGTGAGACCCAGTACTTC. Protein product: CASSQSRLAGGETQYF.